This T cell receptor beta chain comes out of a study of CD8 T cells in Susac syndrome. The length of the CDR3 is 16 residues. V lost 0 bases to trimming and J lost 3 bases, with 12 bases between them. Germline CDR1 reads SNHLY; CDR2 reads FYNNEI. CD8+ and CD4+ T cells circulating in blood were sequenced for TCR beta. Random-hexamer reverse transcription was applied to about 0.45 to 1 ug RNA. Amplification of TCR beta CDR3 by immunoSEQ multiplex PCR spanned 54 Vbeta and 13 Jbeta. Each CDR3 protein gets one entry after TCRdb re-called the immunoSEQ multiplex PCR reads with MiXCR. The table lists about 300,000 distinct CDR3 sequences, over 75% of them singletons.

This clonotype originated in a human donor with multiple sclerosis. Material for sequencing was CD8+ T cells from PBMCs. This chain connects TRBV2 to TRBJ1-5, with D unresolved. This chain's CDR3 is CASSEARGRLNQPQHF. The CDR3 DNA reads as TGTGCCAGCAGTGAAGCGCGGGGAAGACTCAATCAGCCCCAGCATTTT.